Below are 16 T cell receptor beta chains sequenced from a single sample in a study of T cell clones after liver transplantation. The method was immunoSEQ multiplex PCR; TCRdb's version includes in-frame clones alone and lacks a portion of them. Seen here are roughly 120,000 clones, 90% observed once, and the top ten hold approximately 0.78%. This sample comprised CD4+ T cells from blood, obtained 12 months after liver transplant. These receptors originate from a human patient who received a liver transplant. A subset of T cells may come from the graft donor.

The chain uses TRBV29-1 and TRBJ2-3, with no clear D. From germline, CDR1 is SQVTM and CDR2 ANQGSEA. Trimming pared 2 bases from V and 0 bases from J, leaving 12 bases between. CDR3 length: 15 amino acids. CDR3 coding DNA: TGCAGCGTTGAACCACTACTCACTAGCACAGATACGCAGTATTTT. Amino acid sequence: CSVEPLLTSTDTQYF.

This chain uses TRBV7-2 with TRBJ2-7; TRBD2 matches 10 bases. The CDR3 length is 15 residues. V was pared by 2 bases and J by 4 bases, with 5 bases of the junction left unmatched. Germline V CDR1 and CDR2: SGHTA, FQGNSA. This chain's CDR3 is CASSLSTSGIYEQYF. DNA of the CDR3: TGTGCCAGCAGCTTATCCACTAGCGGGATTTACGAGCAGTACTTC.

V gene TRBV6-4 combines with J gene TRBJ1-5; D is uncertain. CDR1 and CDR2 (germline): MRHNA, SNTAGT. V was cut by 4 bases and J by 1 base, with 11 bases left in between. The CDR3 runs to 15 residues. CDR3: CASSVNGGSNQPQHF. In DNA form, the CDR3 reads TGTGCCAGCAGTGTAAACGGAGGAAGCAATCAGCCCCAGCATTTT.

This chain links TRBV9 with TRBJ2-7; maybe TRBD2 (6 bases). Per germline, CDR1 SGDLS and CDR2 YYNGEE. Deletions cut 4 bases from V and 2 bases from J, with 13 bases between. The CDR3 loop spans 14 amino acids. The CDR3 reads CASSLRDLTYEQYF. In DNA form, the CDR3 reads TGTGCCAGCAGCCTCCGGGACTTAACCTACGAGCAGTACTTC.

The chain joins TRBV7-9 to TRBJ2-2; 8 bases align to TRBD1. CDR1 is SEHNR and CDR2 is FQNEAQ in the germline V gene (reference sequence). The junction had 6 bases not matched to a gene; V was cut back by 5 bases and J by 1 base. The CDR3 sequence is 16 residues long. This chain's CDR3 is CASSLGQVENTGELFF. DNA for the CDR3: TGTGCCAGCAGCCTGGGACAGGTGGAGAACACCGGGGAGCTGTTTTTT.

The rearrangement uses TRBV27 and TRBJ2-7; 8 positions match TRBD1. Germline V CDR1 and CDR2: MNHEY, SMNVEV (reference sequence). The junction had 13 bases not matched to a gene; V was cut back by 5 bases and J by 4 bases. The CDR3 has 16 amino acids. The CDR3, as DNA: TGTGCCAGCAGTAACGCCGGGACAGGTGTTCTGTACGAGCAGTACTTC. It translates to CASSNAGTGVLYEQYF.

The rearrangement uses TRBV19 and TRBJ2-5, with 15 bases identical to TRBD2. J lost 7 bases, V lost 3 bases, and 6 bases had no gene match. Germline loops: CDR1 LNHDA, CDR2 SQIVND (reference sequence). CDR3 size: 16 residues. CDR3 sequence reads: CASSITGTSGRPTQYF. CDR3 nucleotides: TGTGCCAGTAGTATCACCGGGACTAGCGGGAGGCCGACCCAGTACTTC.

The V call is TRBV5-5, the J call TRBJ1-2, with 9 nucleotides matching TRBD1. V was clipped by 2 bases and J by 6 bases; unmatched bases: 2. The CDR3 totals 13 residues. CDR1 and CDR2 (germline): SGHKS, YYEKEE (reference sequence). The CDR3 sequence is CASSFGDRDGYTF. Here the CDR3 DNA reads TGTGCCAGCAGCTTTGGGGACAGGGATGGCTACACCTTC.

V is TRBV11-3 and J is TRBJ2-6; D unresolved. Germline CDR1 SGHNT, CDR2 YENEEA. CDR3 length: 18 residues. V lost 5 bases, J lost 0 bases, and 17 bases lay in between. As DNA, the CDR3 is TGTGCCAGCAGCCTAAGGGCAGCAAAAAGCTCTGGGGCCAACGTCCTGACTTTC. It codes for CASSLRAAKSSGANVLTF.

The chain uses TRBV18 and TRBJ1-2; D unclear. In germline, CDR1 is KGHSH, CDR2 LQKENI. V was shortened by 2 bases and J by 6 bases, with 7 bases between the two germline ends. The CDR3 is 12 amino acids. As DNA, the CDR3 is TGTGCCAGCTCACCAGGGAGGGATGGCTACACCTTC. Protein product: CASSPGRDGYTF.

The J gene is TRBJ2-1, the V gene TRBV7-3; 8 bases match TRBD2. Trimming cost V 4 bases and J 7 bases; bases outside gene matches: 3. CDR1 SGHTA and CDR2 FQGTGA come from the germline V gene. The CDR3 is made up of 13 amino acids. DNA of the CDR3: TGTGCCAGCAGCTATGAGCGGGAGAATGAGCAGTTCTTC. Translating gives CASSYERENEQFF.

The chain has TRBV7-2 and TRBJ2-1; 8 bases agree with TRBD2. Looked up from germline, CDR1 is SGHTA and CDR2 is FQGNSA. Trimming took 5 bases from V and 3 from J; bases not matched to a gene: 6. CDR3 size: 15 residues. The CDR3 loop is CASSPQREFYNEQFF. CDR3 in DNA: TGTGCCAGCAGCCCACAGCGGGAGTTCTACAATGAGCAGTTCTTC. Filled out from reference TRBV7-2 and TRBJ2-1, the complete variable domain reads GAGVSQSPSNKVTEKGKDVELRCDPISGHTALYWYRQSLGQGLEFLIYFQGNSAPDKSGLPSDRFSAERTGGSVSTLTIQRTQQEDSAVYLCASSPQREFYNEQFFGPGTRLTVL.

This rearrangement joins TRBV28 to TRBJ2-7, with 9 bases identical to TRBD2. Germline loops: CDR1 MDHEN, CDR2 SYDVKM. There are 16 residues in the CDR3. The J segment lost 1 base and the V segment lost 7 bases, leaving 11 bases of the junction unmatched. In DNA form, the CDR3 reads TGTGCCAGCACCGGAGCGGGGGGAATTGGTTCCTACGAGCAGTACTTC. Translated: CASTGAGGIGSYEQYF.

The genes are TRBV5-1 and TRBJ2-6, with TRBD1 matching 8 bases. CDR3 size: 18 residues. Germline lookup yields CDR1 SGHRS and CDR2 YFSETQ. V was pared by 4 bases and J by 1 base, with 10 bases of the junction left unmatched. This CDR3 is CASSIVRGRGSGANVLTF. DNA for the CDR3: TGCGCCAGCAGCATAGTCAGGGGGCGCGGGTCTGGGGCCAACGTCCTGACTTTC.

This CDR3 is CASSLQGYSSGANVLTF. The DNA of the CDR3 is TGTGCCAGCAGTTTACAGGGCTACAGCTCTGGGGCCAACGTCCTGACTTTC. The chain employs TRBV28 and TRBJ2-6, with D possibly being TRBD1 (5 bases). The V gene's germline CDR1 is MDHEN and CDR2 SYDVKM. V dropped 2 bases and J dropped 0 bases, with 11 bases sitting between them. This CDR3 region has 17 residues.

This chain joins TRBV5-1 and TRBJ2-1; 13 bases map to TRBD2. V lost 3 bases and J lost 6; bases outside the gene matches: 6. CDR3 size: 16 residues. The germline V gene has CDR1 SGHRS and CDR2 YFSETQ. This CDR3 reads CASSYSGTSGANEQFF. As DNA, the CDR3 is TGCGCCAGCAGCTACTCCGGGACTAGCGGGGCCAATGAGCAGTTCTTC.